One sample yielded the 20 T cell receptor beta chains listed below, sequenced in a study of control samples from healthy donors and cancer patients. Generated by immunoSEQ multiplex PCR, the TCRdb table keeps only in-frame clones and is missing some. The table includes over 110,000 clones, 80% to 90% detected once. Sequencing used blood. Receptor source: a woman in her 30s in good health.

The chain is built from TRBV29-1 and TRBJ2-1; the match to TRBD1 covers 11 bases. The CDR3 extends over 15 amino acids. In germline, CDR1 is SQVTM, CDR2 ANQGSEA. The V and J ends lost 7 bases and 6 bases, in that order; junction bases with no gene match: 11. The CDR3, as DNA: TGCAGCGCCGAGGGGTCCGGGACAGGGGGCAATGAGCAGTTCTTC. Translated, it gives CSAEGSGTGGNEQFF.

V is TRBV7-9 and J is TRBJ2-5; D is unresolved. Germline V CDR1 and CDR2: SEHNR, FQNEAQ (reference sequence). Trimming pared 5 bases from V and 5 bases from J, leaving 12 bases between. The CDR3 is 13 residues long. CDR3 DNA sequence: TGTGCCAGCAGCCGGGCCCACTGGGAGACCCAGTACTTC. Translating gives CASSRAHWETQYF. Drawing the rest from reference TRBV7-9 and TRBJ2-5, the complete variable domain is DTGVSQNPRHKITKRGQNVTFRCDPISEHNRLYWYRQTLGQGPEFLTYFQNEAQLEKSRLLSDRFSAERPKGSFSTLEIQRTEQGDSAMYLCASSRAHWETQYFGPGTRLLVL.

The table lists this clone with a few counts. The chain uses TRBV7-9 and TRBJ1-2; D gene uncertain. This CDR3 is built from 16 residues. Per germline, CDR1 SEHNR and CDR2 FQNEAQ (reference sequence). The V and J ends lost 7 bases and 2 bases respectively, with 20 bases between them. CDR3 sequence (DNA): TGTGCCAGCACCTCAGAGCCGGGTGGAGGGAACTATGGCTACACCTTC. This translates into CASTSEPGGGNYGYTF.

The chain links TRBV7-2 to TRBJ2-7; D is possibly TRBD1 or TRBD2 (7 bases each). V was trimmed by 7 bases and J by 0 bases, leaving 22 bases between them. Germline-derived CDR1 and CDR2 are SGHTA and FQGNSA. The CDR3 length is 17 residues. CDR3 nucleotides: TGTGCCAGCACCCACCCCAGGGGGGGAGGCGGCTCCTACGAGCAGTACTTC. Translation gives CASTHPRGGGGSYEQYF.

This chain connects TRBV29-1 to TRBJ2-7; tentative D call: TRBD2 (7 bases). Germline-derived CDR1 and CDR2 are SQVTM and ANQGSEA. The CDR3 length is 13 residues. Trimming left V 4 bases short and J 2 bases short, with 12 bases between. CDR3 nucleotides: TGCAGCGTTGGGGGGGGCCAAGCCTACGAGCAGTACTTC. It codes for CSVGGGQAYEQYF.

In its sample, this clone was seen once. V and J are TRBV3-1 (or the pseudogene TRBV3-2) and TRBJ2-2, with TRBD2 as a possible D gene (5 bases). Germline V lookup: CDR1 LGHDT, CDR2 YNNKEL (reference sequence). The CDR3 sequence is 15 residues long. V dropped 4 bases and J dropped 5 bases, with 14 bases sitting between them. The CDR3 coding sequence is TGTGCCAGCAGCCCCCCAGAGGGTTTAACCGGGGAGCTGTTTTTT. It codes for CASSPPEGLTGELFF.

The rearrangement joins TRBV5-1 to TRBJ1-2, with D unclear. The CDR3 runs 15 residues. Germline lookup yields CDR1 SGHRS and CDR2 YFSETQ. With 1 base removed from V and 6 bases from J, the gap between germline ends came to 16 bases. Here the CDR3 reads CASSLSGRAGDGYTF. In DNA form, the CDR3 reads TGCGCCAGCAGCTTGTCCGGACGCGCGGGTGATGGCTACACCTTC.

The chain employs TRBV19 and TRBJ2-7; D assignment may be TRBD1 or TRBD2 (9 bases each). The V end was cut by 5 bases, the J end by 3 bases, with 26 bases between. The CDR3 sequence is 18 residues long. Germline V lookup: CDR1 LNHDA, CDR2 SQIVND (reference sequence). The CDR3: CASSLRQGGGLARYEQYF. DNA of the CDR3: TGTGCCAGTAGTTTACGACAGGGGGGTGGACTAGCGCGCTACGAGCAGTACTTC. The whole variable domain, remainder taken from reference TRBV19 and TRBJ2-7, is DGGITQSPKYLFRKEGQNVTLSCEQNLNHDAMYWYRQDPGQGLRLIYYSQIVNDFQKGDIAEGYSVSREKKESFPLTVTSAQKNPTAFYLCASSLRQGGGLARYEQYFGPGTRLTVT.

For this clone: Within the sample, other DNA sequences also encode this same CDR3. The CDR3, as DNA: TGTGCCAGCAGTGGACAGGTAGAGACCCAGTACTTC. Translating gives CASSGQVETQYF. V gene TRBV2 combines with J gene TRBJ2-5; tentatively, D is TRBD1 (6 bases). Between the trimmed V and J ends, which lost 4 bases and 4 bases, there was a span of 7 bases. Germline CDR1 and CDR2: SNHLY and FYNNEI. This CDR3 region has 12 residues.

This chain links TRBV7-8 with TRBJ2-1; D call uncertain. The CDR3 length is 14 residues. The germline CDR1 and CDR2 sequences are SGHVS and FQNEAQ. V lost 4 bases and J lost 7, with 14 bases in between. Here the CDR3 DNA reads TGTGCCAGCAGCTCGGTGAGTTTAGGGAATGAGCAGTTCTTC. Protein sequence: CASSSVSLGNEQFF.

This chain joins TRBV7-9 and TRBJ2-7, with D perhaps being TRBD1 or TRBD2 (5 bases each). Trimming pared 4 bases from V and 3 bases from J, leaving 16 bases between. Germline V lookup: CDR1 SEHNR, CDR2 FQNEAQ (reference sequence). The CDR3 runs to 15 residues. CDR3 bases: TGTGCCAGCAGCTCGGGACCTCAGACCATCTACGAGCAGTACTTC. Its translation: CASSSGPQTIYEQYF.

V usage is TRBV5-1 and J usage is TRBJ2-1; no clear D. The CDR3 runs to 19 residues. From germline, CDR1 is SGHRS and CDR2 YFSETQ. The V and J ends lost 4 bases and 9 bases respectively, with 32 bases between them. The CDR3 DNA sequence: TGCGCCAGCAGCCCCTTCGGTAACGTTGGCGCACTATTTGGAAGTGAGCAGTTCTTC. Amino acids: CASSPFGNVGALFGSEQFF.

This chain uses TRBV7-2 with TRBJ2-1; D call uncertain. Germline CDR1 and CDR2: SGHTA and FQGNSA. The CDR3 consists of 13 residues. V was trimmed by 5 bases and J by 7 bases, leaving 12 bases between them. The CDR3: CASSPQIVNEQFF. The CDR3 DNA is TGTGCCAGCAGCCCACAAATCGTAAATGAGCAGTTCTTC.

CDR3 sequence (DNA): TGTGCCACCCGACGGGATAGCGACTACGAGCAGTACTTC. Translation: CATRRDSDYEQYF. This chain joins TRBV5-6 and TRBJ2-7; the D gene is possibly TRBD2 (5 bases). The CDR3 covers 13 residues. Trimming pared 9 bases from V and 3 bases from J, leaving 16 bases between. CDR1 is SGHDT, CDR2 YYEEEE, per germline.

This clone was seen just once. This specimen includes other DNA sequences encoding the same CDR3. The V call is TRBV6-1, the J call TRBJ1-2; D is ambiguous. V lost 1 base to trimming and J lost 5 bases, with 2 bases between them. Germline CDR1 is MNHNS and CDR2 is SASEGT. This CDR3 has 11 amino acids. CDR3 DNA: TGTGCCAGCAGTGAAGGGTATGGCTACACCTTC. Translating it yields CASSEGYGYTF.

CDR3 amino acids: CASSQRYNEQFF. For the CDR3, the DNA is TGTGCCAGCAGCCAAAGGTACAATGAGCAGTTCTTC. V and J are TRBV3-1 (or the pseudogene TRBV3-2) and TRBJ2-1, with D uncertain. The CDR3 is 12 residues long. V lost 2 bases and J lost 4, with 3 bases in between. In germline, CDR1 is LGHDT, CDR2 YNNKEL (reference sequence).

This clone was counted between two and nine times. The chain joins TRBV3-1 (or the pseudogene TRBV3-2) to TRBJ2-1; D gene unclear. V was shortened by 2 bases and J by 9 bases, with 8 bases between the two germline ends. Germline V gene data show CDR1 as LGHDT and CDR2 as YNNKEL (reference sequence). The CDR3 totals 12 residues. CDR3 nucleotide sequence: TGTGCCAGCAGCCAACGGATGGGTGAGCAGTTCTTC. Protein product: CASSQRMGEQFF.

The chain employs TRBV30 and TRBJ2-7; 9 bases map to TRBD1. The CDR3 covers 14 residues. After removal of 3 bases from V and 5 bases from J, the junction contained 8 bases not matched to a gene. The germline CDR1 and CDR2 sequences are GTSNPN and SVGIG (reference sequence). This CDR3 reads CAWRAGTGYHEQYF. In nucleotides, the CDR3 is TGTGCCTGGAGAGCCGGGACAGGGTACCACGAGCAGTACTTC.

The chain has TRBV20-1 and TRBJ2-7; D perhaps matches TRBD1 (6 bases). This CDR3 is built from 11 residues. Looked up from germline, CDR1 is DFQATT and CDR2 is SNEGSKA (reference sequence). V dropped 7 bases and J dropped 5 bases, with 12 bases sitting between them. CDR3 amino acids: CSVEGDHEQYF. CDR3 nucleotide sequence: TGCAGTGTAGAGGGGGACCACGAGCAGTACTTC.

This chain joins TRBV7-2 and TRBJ2-1, with TRBD2 identical over 8 bases. The CDR3 consists of 14 residues. V trimming: 5 bases; J trimming: 4 bases; junction bases outside the gene matches: 4. CDR1 is SGHTA and CDR2 is FQGNSA in the germline V gene. The DNA for the CDR3 is TGTGCCAGCAGCCCGAGCGGGAGATACAATGAGCAGTTCTTC. Protein product: CASSPSGRYNEQFF.